One and the same sample provided the 26 T cell receptor beta chains below, sequenced in a study of T cell clonality in common variable immunodeficiency. Study-wide results and limits: Reportedly, TCR beta sequences from common variable immunodeficiency showed fewer deletions and N-nucleotide insertions.

The protocol was immunoSEQ multiplex PCR, while the TCRdb copy is restricted to in-frame clones and leaves out a portion. The sample includes about 21,000 clones, none of them occurring once. No antigens are known for them. The specimen was peripheral blood mononuclear cells. The receptor source for this set is a human donor with common variable immunodeficiency.

This clone was counted many times. The CDR3 end falls 3 residues outside the read, so it is completed with the germline J gene. The chain has TRBV5-4 and TRBJ2-1, with 9 bases aligning to TRBD1. The V gene end was trimmed by 1 base and the J gene end by 5 bases; junction bases not matched to a gene: 4. This CDR3 is 15 amino acids long. The V gene's germline CDR1 is SGHNT and CDR2 YYREEE (reference sequence). The CDR3: CASSLRQGVHNEQFF. Partial CDR3 DNA: TGTGCCAGCAGCTTGAGACAGGGGGTCCACAATGAG.

Ten or more counts support this clone. Sequencing ends 3 residues short of the CDR3 end; the germline J gene provides the rest. The rearrangement links TRBV30 to TRBJ2-2, with a possible D match to TRBD2 (5 bases). Between the trimmed V and J ends, which lost 5 bases and 4 bases, there was a span of 14 bases. The CDR3 extends over 14 amino acids. Germline V gene lookup returns CDR1 GTSNPN and CDR2 SVGIG (reference sequence). The CDR3: CAWWGKRGTGELFF. Incomplete CDR3 DNA: TGTGCCTGGTGGGGTAAACGGGGCACCGGGGAG. Together with reference TRBV30 and TRBJ2-2, the CDR3 gives the full variable domain: SQTIHQWPATLVQPVGSPLSLECTVEGTSNPNLYWYRQAAGRGLQLLFYSVGIGQISSEVPQNLSASRPQDRQFILSSKKLLLSDSGFYLCAWWGKRGTGELFFGEGSRLTVL.

In its sample, this clone was seen many times. The read falls 3 residues short of the CDR3 end, and the missing part is taken from the germline J gene. The J gene is TRBJ2-1, the V gene TRBV3-1 (or the pseudogene TRBV3-2); D is uncertain. V was clipped by 1 base and J by 8 bases, with 6 bases between them. The CDR3 has 12 residues. Germline CDR1 reads LGHDT; CDR2 reads YNNKEL (reference sequence). CDR3 DNA, as far as it was read: TGTGCCAGCAGCCAAGTCTCCGATGAG. It is translated as CASSQVSDE. The CDR3 in full is CASSQVSDEQFF.

This clone was seen many times. The sequence runs out 3 residues before the end of the CDR3; the remainder is reconstructed from the germline J gene. The chain recombines TRBV20-1 with TRBJ1-5; 10 bases match TRBD1. The CDR3 is 15 residues long. With 5 bases clipped from V and 4 bases from J, the junction kept 8 bases outside the gene matches. CDR1 and CDR2 from the germline V gene are DFQATT and SNEGSKA (reference sequence). CDR3 sequence: CSAQPGQGWNQPQHF. The CDR3 DNA, read in part, is TGCAGTGCTCAACCGGGACAGGGGTGGAATCAGCCC.

This clone has a count of ten or more. The read terminates 3 residues before the CDR3 end, so the remaining end is supplied by the germline J gene. The chain is built from TRBV7-2 and TRBJ1-1; D possibly corresponds to TRBD1 (6 bases). V was pared by 3 bases and J by 1 base, with 9 bases between. This CDR3 is built from 14 residues. Germline CDR1 SGHTA, CDR2 FQGNSA. Partial CDR3 DNA: TGTGCCAGCAGCTTGCGGGGGGCGAACACTGAA. This translates into CASSLRGANTE. The whole CDR3 sequence reads CASSLRGANTEAFF.

This clone was seen at least ten times. The DNA ends 3 residues before the CDR3 does, and the rest of the CDR3 is filled in from the germline J gene. This chain joins TRBV6-2 or TRBV6-3 and TRBJ2-1; maybe TRBD2 (7 bases). This CDR3 contains 14 residues. Per the germline V gene, CDR1 is MNHEY and CDR2 is SVGEGT. V lost 6 bases and J 4 bases, leaving 13 bases between the germline ends. The CDR3 is CASRRGGEYNEQFF. The covered CDR3 bases are TGTGCCAGCAGGAGGGGGGGGGAATACAATGAG.

There are many counts of this clone. The read comes to an end 3 residues before the CDR3 does, leaving the germline J gene to fill in the end. This chain connects TRBV15 to TRBJ2-7; 8 positions match TRBD1. The V segment lost 7 bases and the J segment 0 bases; nucleotides outside the gene matches: 17. The CDR3 is 18 amino acids. The germline CDR1 and CDR2 sequences are LNHNV and YYDKDF (reference sequence). The chain's CDR3 is CATTPGPGATGGSYEQYF. CDR3 DNA, as far as it was read: TGTGCCACCACCCCGGGACCTGGCGCAACAGGGGGCTCCTACGAG.

This clone was seen repeatedly, ten times or more. This chain's CDR3 is CASSPGLRSTDTQYF. The sequenced part of the CDR3 DNA is TGTGCCAGCAGCCCGGGACTAAGGAGCACAGATACG. The rearrangement links TRBV2 to TRBJ2-3; 7 nucleotides match TRBD2. The read falls 3 residues short of the CDR3 end, and the missing part is taken from the germline J gene. CDR3 length equals 15 residues. The germline V gene has CDR1 SNHLY and CDR2 FYNNEI. The V gene end was trimmed by 6 bases and the J gene end by 0 bases; junction bases not matched to a gene: 6.

This clone was recorded many times. The read stops 3 residues short of the end of the CDR3; the missing end is completed from the germline J gene. The chain employs TRBV29-1 and TRBJ2-3, with D perhaps TRBD1 (6 bases). The CDR3 has 13 residues. Trimming cost V 3 bases and J 8 bases, with 15 bases left between them. Germline CDR1 is SQVTM and CDR2 is ANQGSEA. This chain's CDR3 is CSVDRGFRGTQYF. The CDR3 DNA, read in part, is TGCAGCGTTGATAGAGGGTTCAGGGGTACG.

This clone was seen repeatedly, ten times or more. Read sequence stops 3 residues before the CDR3 end, and the germline J gene provides the missing end. The V call is TRBV5-4, the J call TRBJ2-5, with 10 bases aligning to TRBD1. With V trimmed by 1 base and J by 5 bases, 5 bases remained unmatched. The CDR3 has 15 amino acids. CDR1 is SGHNT, CDR2 YYREEE, per germline (reference sequence). The sequenced part of the CDR3 DNA is TGTGCCAGCAGCTTGCGACAGGGGGCTGGGGAGACC. It specifies CASSLRQGAGET. The CDR3 in its entirety is CASSLRQGAGETQYF.

In this sample, this clone turned up many times. CDR3 residues: CASSLDLAPDTQYF. CDR3 DNA (partial): TGTGCCAGCAGCTTGGATCTAGCCCCAGATACG. The V call is TRBV5-5, the J call TRBJ2-3; possible D gene TRBD2, 5 bases. Read data end 3 residues before the CDR3 end; the end is taken from the germline J gene. The CDR3 sequence is 14 residues long. Germline values: CDR1 SGHKS, CDR2 YYEKEE (reference sequence). V was shortened by 0 bases and J by 4 bases, with 9 bases between the two germline ends. Full variable domain (remainder filled in from reference TRBV5-5 and TRBJ2-3): DAGVTQSPTHLIKTRGQQVTLRCSPISGHKSVSWYQQVLGQGPQFIFQYYEKEERGRGNFPDRFSARQFPNYSSELNVNALLLGDSALYLCASSLDLAPDTQYFGPGTRLTVL.

This clone was seen many times. The read terminates 3 residues ahead of where the CDR3 ends, so the germline J gene completes it. The chain links TRBV6-2 or TRBV6-3 to TRBJ2-7; 11 bases agree with TRBD1. Trimming cost V 2 bases and J 3 bases; bases outside gene matches: 0. The CDR3 has 14 residues. Germline V gene lookup returns CDR1 MNHEY and CDR2 SVGEGT. CDR3 DNA, as far as it was read: TGTGCCAGCAGTTACGGGACAGGGGGCTACGAG. Protein sequence: CASSYGTGGYE. In full, the CDR3 is CASSYGTGGYEQYF.

This clone was observed many times. With the read ending 3 residues before the CDR3 end, the germline J gene is used to fill in that end. The V and J genes are TRBV19 and TRBJ1-2, with 9 bases identical to TRBD1. This CDR3 contains 14 residues. Germline-derived CDR1 and CDR2 are LNHDA and SQIVND (reference sequence). Partial CDR3 DNA: TGTGCCAGTAGTATTGAGGGGACAGGGCTGGGC. It is translated as CASSIEGTGLG. The whole CDR3 protein is CASSIEGTGLGYTF.

The table lists this clone with many counts. The CDR3 region is CASSPPGQIQETQYF. The CDR3 DNA, read in part, is TGTGCCAGCTCACCCCCGGGACAAATCCAAGAGACC. This chain connects TRBV18 to TRBJ2-5; weak D call: TRBD1 (6 bases). The read terminates 3 residues before the CDR3 end, so the remaining end is supplied by the germline J gene. Germline CDR1 KGHSH, CDR2 LQKENI. This CDR3 has 15 amino acids. V lost 3 bases, J lost 1 base, and 12 bases lay in between.

This clone was counted many times. The read ends 3 residues early relative to the CDR3; the germline J gene fills the gap. The V call is TRBV30, the J call TRBJ2-7; D is uncertain. From germline, CDR1 is GTSNPN and CDR2 SVGIG (reference sequence). The CDR3 contains 12 residues. Trimming stripped 0 bases from V and 1 base from J, with 4 bases between. The CDR3 here is CAWSVASYEQYF. The covered CDR3 bases are TGTGCCTGGAGTGTAGCTTCCTACGAG. The whole variable domain, remainder taken from reference TRBV30 and TRBJ2-7, is SQTIHQWPATLVQPVGSPLSLECTVEGTSNPNLYWYRQAAGRGLQLLFYSVGIGQISSEVPQNLSASRPQDRQFILSSKKLLLSDSGFYLCAWSVASYEQYFGPGTRLTVT.

This clone was detected a few times. The read terminates 3 residues ahead of where the CDR3 ends, so the germline J gene completes it. The rearrangement joins TRBV10-2 to TRBJ1-5; no firm D call. This CDR3 spans 13 amino acids. Germline CDR1 reads WSHSY; CDR2 reads SAAADI. V dropped 1 base and J dropped 4 bases, with 5 bases sitting between them. The DNA read from the CDR3 is TGCGCCAGCAGTGAGTACCTAAATCAGCCC. As protein: CASSEYLNQP. In full, the CDR3 is CASSEYLNQPQHF.

This clone was recorded at least ten times. The read ends 3 residues shy of where the CDR3 ends; the end is completed using the germline J gene. The chain combines TRBV5-4 with TRBJ1-1, with a possible D match to TRBD1 (5 bases). Trimming took off 2 bases at V and 0 bases at J, with 14 bases between the two ends. The CDR3 sequence is 16 residues long. In germline, CDR1 is SGHNT, CDR2 YYREEE (reference sequence). The CDR3 protein is CASSFFTGPMNTEAFF. The CDR3 DNA, read in part, is TGTGCCAGCAGCTTCTTCACAGGACCCATGAACACTGAA.

In this sample, this clone turned up many times. The part of the CDR3 DNA that was read is TGTGCCAGCAGACGAGGGGCGGGGGACGCATACAATGAG. It is translated as CASRRGAGDAYNE. The complete CDR3 protein is CASRRGAGDAYNEQFF. The chain recombines TRBV7-6 with TRBJ2-1, with 7 bases fitting TRBD2. The read terminates 3 residues ahead of where the CDR3 ends, so the germline J gene completes it. The CDR3 spans 16 residues. Germline-derived CDR1 and CDR2 are SGHVS and FNYEAQ. J lost 4 bases, V lost 6 bases, and 12 bases had no gene match.

The sample holds many counts of this clone. This CDR3 reads CASSDSDNNEQFF. The sequenced part of the CDR3 DNA is TGTGCCAGCAGTGACTCGGACAACAATGAG. The chain employs TRBV6-4 and TRBJ2-1; TRBD1 might be the D (5 bases). The read halts 3 residues ahead of the CDR3 end, with the missing end drawn from the germline J gene. V lost 0 bases, J lost 5 bases, and 5 bases lay in between. This CDR3 is built from 13 residues. Germline V gene lookup returns CDR1 MRHNA and CDR2 SNTAGT.

This clone was seen ten or more times. The CDR3 end is not reached by the read, which stops 3 residues before it; the germline J gene fills it in. V usage is TRBV9 and J usage is TRBJ2-1; D might be TRBD2 (6 bases). Per germline, CDR1 SGDLS and CDR2 YYNGEE. V lost 0 bases and J 0 bases, leaving 10 bases between the germline ends. The CDR3 consists of 16 residues. Incomplete CDR3 DNA: TGTGCCAGCAGCGTAGATTCGGGGGACTCCTACAATGAG. Its protein product is CASSVDSGDSYNE. The full-length CDR3 reads as CASSVDSGDSYNEQFF.

The table lists this clone with many counts. The read gets to within 3 residues of the CDR3 end, and the germline J gene fills in the rest. V and J are TRBV5-1 and TRBJ2-5; 11 bases align to TRBD2. The germline CDR1 and CDR2 sequences are SGHRS and YFSETQ. V was clipped by 4 bases and J by 5 bases; unmatched bases: 7. This CDR3 has 15 residues. The part of the CDR3 DNA that was read is TGCGCCAGCAGCGCGACTAGCGGGGTTACGGAGACC. Translating it yields CASSATSGVTET. The whole CDR3 protein is CASSATSGVTETQYF.

Many counts were recorded for this clone. The observed sequence ends 3 residues before the CDR3 terminus, with the missing tail filled in from the germline J gene. The rearrangement uses TRBV4-2 and TRBJ2-3, with D tentatively TRBD1 (6 bases). Trimming removed 4 bases from V and 0 bases from J, with 20 bases in between. The V gene's germline CDR1 is LGHNA and CDR2 YNFKEQ. The CDR3 covers 18 residues. The CDR3 bases that were read are TGTGCCAGCAGCCTATGGTGGGGTAGGACAGCTAGCACAGATACG. Its protein product is CASSLWWGRTASTDT. The full CDR3 protein reads CASSLWWGRTASTDTQYF.

This clone was observed many times. The sequenced fragment ends 3 residues before the CDR3 boundary, so the rest is inferred from the germline J gene. This chain uses TRBV7-6 with TRBJ1-4, with TRBD1 as a possible D gene (5 bases). Trimming took off 5 bases at V and 5 bases at J, with 18 bases between the two ends. The germline V gene has CDR1 SGHVS and CDR2 FNYEAQ. The CDR3 is 16 residues long. The sequenced part of the CDR3 DNA is TGTGCCAGCAGCCCCAGGAGGAGGGGAGGGAATGAAAAA. This sequence encodes CASSPRRRGGNEK. The whole CDR3 sequence reads CASSPRRRGGNEKLFF.

This clone was counted at least ten times. From the germline J gene comes the end of the CDR3, since the read stops 3 residues before it. This chain connects TRBV4-2 to TRBJ1-1, with TRBD1 as a possible D gene (6 bases). The V gene lost 9 bases and the J gene lost 3 bases, with 14 bases spanning the gap. In germline, CDR1 is LGHNA, CDR2 YNFKEQ. The CDR3 runs to 13 residues. The CDR3 reads CASSPGGYTEAFF. The part of the CDR3 DNA that was read is TGTGCCAGTTCGCCGGGGGGCTACACTGAA.

This clone was observed many times. CDR3 DNA (partial): TGTGCCAGTAGTATTCCCTCGGGACAGGGCAATCAGCCC. It specifies CASSIPSGQGNQP. The complete CDR3 reads CASSIPSGQGNQPQHF. The chain employs TRBV19 and TRBJ1-5; 8 bases agree with TRBD1. Sequencing ends 3 residues short of the CDR3 end; the germline J gene provides the rest. Unmatched junction bases numbered 6, after V lost 3 bases and J lost 2 bases. The CDR3 spans 16 residues. In germline, CDR1 is LNHDA, CDR2 SQIVND (reference sequence).

The sample holds many counts of this clone. The CDR3 reads CASSFQTSGNTGELFF. The covered CDR3 bases are TGCGCCAGCAGCTTCCAGACTAGCGGTAACACCGGGGAG. J is TRBJ2-2 and V is TRBV5-1; 9 bases line up with TRBD2. The read ends 3 residues shy of where the CDR3 ends; the end is completed using the germline J gene. The CDR3 has 16 residues. Germline V lookup: CDR1 SGHRS, CDR2 YFSETQ. The V segment lost 2 bases and the J segment 2 bases; nucleotides outside the gene matches: 4.